The next 30 T cell receptor beta chains were all read from a single sample in a study of tumor-infiltrating lymphocytes in localized non-small cell lung cancer (dated by TCRdb to about 2021). The library was made by the immunoSEQ multiplex PCR assay. What TCRdb holds here is the immuneACCESS table cut down to in-frame rearrangements. Part of the clones is not present; checked against another copy, under half of the missing clones reflect an unresolved V gene, and the others are unexplained. This sample is represented by about 16,000 clones; approximately 71% of them were singletons. The ten largest account for 6.5% of the sample. Sequenced material: lung tumor tissue. These receptors all come from a human donor with non-small cell lung cancer.

The V gene is TRBV29-1, the J gene TRBJ2-7, with 10 nucleotides matching TRBD1. The CDR3 runs to 13 residues. Germline assignment: CDR1 SQVTM and CDR2 ANQGSEA. The trim removed 5 bases at V and 10 bases at J, leaving 11 bases unmatched. The CDR3 DNA reads TGCAGCGTTAACAAGGGGACAGGGGTGGCCCAGTACTTC. It translates to CSVNKGTGVAQYF.

The chain recombines TRBV5-4 with TRBJ2-7, with D tentatively TRBD2 (6 bases). The V gene's germline CDR1 is SGHNT and CDR2 YYREEE (reference sequence). This CDR3 comprises 13 residues. Trimming shortened V by 4 bases and J by 3 bases, and 11 bases separated the two germline ends. This CDR3 reads CASSPPGDYEQYF. CDR3 bases: TGTGCCAGCAGCCCCCCGGGGGACTACGAGCAGTACTTC.

The chain uses TRBV14 and TRBJ2-7; TRBD1 aligns across 7 bases. The CDR3 is made up of 14 amino acids. CDR1 is SGHDN and CDR2 is FVKESK in the germline V gene. J lost 2 bases, V lost 1 base, and 2 bases had no gene match. The DNA of the CDR3 is TGTGCCAGCAGCCAAGGGACAGGAACCTACGAGCAGTACTTC. Its protein is CASSQGTGTYEQYF.

This clone was observed a few times. This chain links TRBV6-5 with TRBJ2-7, with TRBD1 as a possible D gene (6 bases). Germline lookup yields CDR1 MNHEY and CDR2 SVGAGI. CDR3 length equals 15 residues. V gave up 5 bases and J gave up 6 bases, with 20 bases separating them. DNA of the CDR3: TGTGCCAGCAGTACCTTACAGGGCCAGGCCATCGAGCAGTACTTC. This encodes CASSTLQGQAIEQYF.

V usage is TRBV5-1 and J usage is TRBJ1-3; D remains ambiguous. This CDR3 spans 15 amino acids. Per the germline V gene, CDR1 is SGHRS and CDR2 is YFSETQ. V lost 0 bases, J lost 2 bases, and 9 bases lay in between. The CDR3 protein is CASSLAGRAGNTIYF. The CDR3 DNA is TGCGCCAGCAGCTTGGCCGGTCGAGCTGGAAACACCATATATTTT.

V and J are TRBV2 and TRBJ1-2, with D maybe TRBD1 (5 bases). V gave up 1 base and J gave up 5 bases, with 8 bases separating them. Germline V CDR1 and CDR2: SNHLY, FYNNEI. The CDR3 is made up of 13 amino acids. CDR3 coding DNA: TGTGCCAGCAGTGAAGGGGGGGGTTATGGCTACACCTTC. This translates into CASSEGGGYGYTF. The whole variable domain, remainder taken from reference TRBV2 and TRBJ1-2, is EPEVTQTPSHQVTQMGQEVILRCVPISNHLYFYWYRQILGQKVEFLVSFYNNEISEKSEIFDDQFSVERPDGSNFTLKIRSTKLEDSAMYFCASSEGGGYGYTFGSGTRLTVV.

V is TRBV7-2 and J is TRBJ2-7; maybe TRBD2 (6 bases). This CDR3 comprises 16 residues. Germline CDR1 reads SGHTA; CDR2 reads FQGNSA. Trimming took off 4 bases at V and 2 bases at J, with 18 bases between the two ends. The CDR3 here is CASSSTPGLPTYEQYF. Written as DNA, the CDR3 is TGTGCCAGCAGCTCTACCCCGGGACTTCCGACCTACGAGCAGTACTTC.

The chain carries TRBV15 and TRBJ2-1; TRBD2 agrees at 8 bases. V was clipped by 0 bases and J by 5 bases; unmatched bases: 6. The CDR3 is 16 amino acids. Looked up from germline, CDR1 is LNHNV and CDR2 is YYDKDF (reference sequence). The DNA of the CDR3 is TGTGCCACCAGCAGAGATAGAGCGGGAGAAGACAATGAGCAGTTCTTC. Translation: CATSRDRAGEDNEQFF.

CDR3 loop: CATSPDRGHANEQFF. The CDR3 DNA reads as TGTGCCACCAGCCCTGACAGGGGGCATGCAAATGAGCAGTTCTTC. This chain joins TRBV15 and TRBJ2-1, with 10 bases lining up with TRBD1. Losses at the gene ends were 5 bases for V and 7 bases for J; bases not matched to a gene: 8. Germline V gives CDR1 LNHNV, CDR2 YYDKDF (reference sequence). The CDR3 is made up of 15 amino acids.

This chain uses TRBV5-1 with TRBJ1-1; D remains ambiguous. With 2 bases removed from V and 1 base from J, the gap between germline ends came to 9 bases. Germline loops: CDR1 SGHRS, CDR2 YFSETQ. This CDR3 comprises 14 residues. The CDR3 bases are TGCGCCAGCAGCTTCATGACGGCGAACACTGAAGCTTTCTTT. Residues: CASSFMTANTEAFF. Full variable domain (outside the CDR3, taken from reference TRBV5-1 and TRBJ1-1): KAGVTQTPRYLIKTRGQQVTLSCSPISGHRSVSWYQQTPGQGLQFLFEYFSETQRNKGNFPGRFSGRQFSNSRSEMNVSTLELGDSALYLCASSFMTANTEAFFGQGTRLTVV.

The table lists this clone with a few counts. The gene calls are TRBV30 and TRBJ1-5, with D unclear. The CDR3 runs to 13 residues. Trimming removed 1 base at V and 7 bases at J, with 11 bases between. Germline V gene sequence: CDR1 GTSNPN, CDR2 SVGIG (reference sequence). CDR3 in DNA: TGTGCCTGGAGTGCGGCAGAAGGGCAGCCCCAGCATTTT. Residues: CAWSAAEGQPQHF. Variable domain in full (rest from reference TRBV30 and TRBJ1-5): SQTIHQWPATLVQPVGSPLSLECTVEGTSNPNLYWYRQAAGRGLQLLFYSVGIGQISSEVPQNLSASRPQDRQFILSSKKLLLSDSGFYLCAWSAAEGQPQHFGDGTRLSIL.

The rearrangement links TRBV5-6 to TRBJ2-2, with a tentative D call TRBD1 (6 bases). Trimming left V 10 bases short and J 1 base short, with 17 bases between. CDR3 length: 15 residues. Germline CDR1 SGHDT, CDR2 YYEEEE. The CDR3 DNA is TGTGCCTGGAGTGTAGGACAGTTGAACACCGGGGAGCTGTTTTTT. It translates to CAWSVGQLNTGELFF. The full variable domain, rest sourced from reference TRBV5-6 and TRBJ2-2, is DAGVTQSPTHLIKTRGQQVTLRCSPKSGHDTVSWYQQALGQGPQFIFQYYEEEERQRGNFPDRFSGHQFPNYSSELNVNALLLGDSALYLCAWSVGQLNTGELFFGEGSRLTVL.

The chain recombines TRBV6-1 with TRBJ2-1; TRBD1 aligns across 7 bases. The V and J ends lost 7 bases and 6 bases, in that order; junction bases with no gene match: 12. Germline assignment: CDR1 MNHNS and CDR2 SASEGT. This CDR3 has 15 residues. This CDR3 reads CASTYDRAVSNEQFF. In DNA, the CDR3 is TGTGCCAGCACCTACGACAGGGCAGTAAGCAATGAGCAGTTCTTC.

The rearrangement links TRBV5-8 to TRBJ1-2; D is unclear. V lost 2 bases to trimming and J lost 7 bases, with 12 bases between them. The CDR3 sequence is 13 residues long. Germline V lookup: CDR1 SGHTS, CDR2 YDEGEE. CDR3 region: CASSFTRKSGYTF. The DNA for the CDR3 is TGTGCCAGCAGCTTTACTAGGAAGTCTGGCTACACCTTC.

The gene calls are TRBV9 and TRBJ1-1; 8 bases are shared with TRBD1. V was pared by 3 bases and J by 5 bases, with 18 bases of the junction left unmatched. There are 18 residues in the CDR3. CDR1 is SGDLS, CDR2 YYNGEE, per germline. DNA of the CDR3: TGTGCCAGCAGCGCCCAACCAGGGATCACAGGGGGTAGTACTGAAGCTTTCTTT. Its translation is CASSAQPGITGGSTEAFF.

The chain has TRBV18 and TRBJ2-2, with TRBD2 identical over 10 bases. This CDR3 has 17 residues. The V gene end was trimmed by 3 bases and the J gene end by 4 bases; junction bases not matched to a gene: 8. CDR1 KGHSH and CDR2 LQKENI come from the germline V gene. The CDR3 DNA is TGTGCCAGCTCACCCCGTCGAGCGGGAGGGCTCACCGGGGAGCTGTTTTTT. This gives the protein CASSPRRAGGLTGELFF.

This clone was observed once. V and J are TRBV6-1 and TRBJ1-4, with D unresolved. This CDR3 has 18 amino acids. V lost 4 bases, J lost 3 bases, and 21 bases lay in between. CDR1 and CDR2 (germline): MNHNS, SASEGT. The CDR3 reads CASSALPGHKRANEKLFF. CDR3 bases: TGTGCCAGCAGTGCTTTGCCGGGTCACAAGAGGGCTAATGAAAAACTGTTTTTT.

This sequence joins TRBV11-1 and TRBJ1-5; no definite D call. V was shortened by 1 base and J by 7 bases, with 8 bases between the two germline ends. CDR1 and CDR2 from the germline V gene are SGHAT and FQDESV (reference sequence). This CDR3 region has 13 residues. The CDR3 sequence is CASSLDRGQPQHF. In DNA, the CDR3 is TGTGCCAGCAGCTTAGACAGAGGGCAGCCCCAGCATTTT.

The chain carries TRBV15 and TRBJ2-2; either TRBD1 or TRBD2 may fit D (7 bases each). This CDR3 spans 16 amino acids. V was clipped by 4 bases and J by 5 bases, with 17 bases between them. Germline V CDR1 and CDR2: LNHNV, YYDKDF (reference sequence). The CDR3 here is CATSNGGGTVTGELFF. The CDR3 bases are TGTGCCACCAGCAATGGGGGGGGGACAGTAACCGGGGAGCTGTTTTTT.

The chain uses TRBV19 and TRBJ1-5; 7 nucleotides match TRBD1. Germline CDR1 reads LNHDA; CDR2 reads SQIVND (reference sequence). Trimming at V came to 5 bases and at J to 3 bases, leaving 4 bases not matched to a gene. The CDR3 extends over 14 amino acids. This CDR3 reads CASSRDSLNQPQHF. The CDR3 DNA reads TGTGCCAGTAGTCGGGACAGCCTCAATCAGCCCCAGCATTTT. The full variable domain, rest sourced from reference TRBV19 and TRBJ1-5, is DGGITQSPKYLFRKEGQNVTLSCEQNLNHDAMYWYRQDPGQGLRLIYYSQIVNDFQKGDIAEGYSVSREKKESFPLTVTSAQKNPTAFYLCASSRDSLNQPQHFGDGTRLSIL.

This chain links TRBV10-3 with TRBJ2-7; a possible D gene is TRBD2 (7 bases). The V end was cut by 7 bases, the J end by 3 bases, with 19 bases between. CDR1 is ENHRY, CDR2 SYGVKD, per germline. This CDR3 spans 15 amino acids. CDR3 in amino acids: CAIMTVAGASYEQYF. The CDR3 DNA reads TGTGCCATCATGACCGTGGCGGGGGCTAGCTACGAGCAGTACTTC.

The chain links TRBV30 to TRBJ2-3; 10 bases line up with TRBD1. The germline V gene has CDR1 GTSNPN and CDR2 SVGIG (reference sequence). CDR3 length: 14 residues. The V gene end was trimmed by 5 bases and the J gene end by 4 bases; junction bases not matched to a gene: 6. CDR3 coding DNA: TGTGCCTGGCTGACAGGGGGCACTCCAGATACGCAGTATTTT. It codes for CAWLTGGTPDTQYF. The variable domain in full, with the rest retrieved from reference TRBV30 and TRBJ2-3, is SQTIHQWPATLVQPVGSPLSLECTVEGTSNPNLYWYRQAAGRGLQLLFYSVGIGQISSEVPQNLSASRPQDRQFILSSKKLLLSDSGFYLCAWLTGGTPDTQYFGPGTRLTVL.

This clone has more than one count but fewer than ten. The V call is TRBV7-9, the J call TRBJ1-2; D may be TRBD1 (6 bases). The germline V gene has CDR1 SEHNR and CDR2 FQNEAQ (reference sequence). This CDR3 has 15 residues. With 2 bases removed from V and 1 base from J, the gap between germline ends came to 11 bases. Here the CDR3 DNA reads TGTGCCAGCAGCTTAACAGGGACGATTAACTATGGCTACACCTTC. The encoded protein is CASSLTGTINYGYTF.

This chain uses TRBV5-1 with TRBJ1-3; 7 bases match TRBD1. The germline CDR1 and CDR2 sequences are SGHRS and YFSETQ. Unmatched junction bases numbered 3, after V lost 0 bases and J lost 0 bases. The CDR3 has 16 amino acids. The CDR3 spells CASSLAGQSSGNTIYF. CDR3 nucleotides: TGCGCCAGCAGCTTGGCGGGACAGTCCTCTGGAAACACCATATATTTT.

This clone has only a few counts. The rearrangement uses TRBV2 and TRBJ2-7; 8 nucleotides match TRBD1. The V segment lost 6 bases and the J segment 4 bases; nucleotides outside the gene matches: 8. CDR3 size: 14 residues. From germline, CDR1 is SNHLY and CDR2 FYNNEI. CDR3 bases: TGTGCCAGCAGGGACAGGGTTTTAACGTACGAGCAGTACTTC. Translation: CASRDRVLTYEQYF.

By share of the sample, this clone is medium-sized. This sequence joins TRBV19 and TRBJ1-1; D possibly corresponds to TRBD1 (5 bases). This CDR3 is 13 amino acids long. Trimming left V 4 bases short and J 6 bases short, with 12 bases between. The germline V gene encodes CDR1 LNHDA and CDR2 SQIVND (reference sequence). The CDR3 bases are TGTGCCAGTAGTACCAGGGCTCTGTCTGAAGCTTTCTTT. Translation gives CASSTRALSEAFF.

The sample holds a few counts of this clone. Within the sample, other DNA sequences also encode this same CDR3. The chain is built from TRBV5-1 and TRBJ1-1; D is unclear. Germline V lookup: CDR1 SGHRS, CDR2 YFSETQ. Trimming removed 0 bases from V and 6 bases from J, with 6 bases in between. The CDR3 totals 12 residues. The CDR3 sequence: CASSLEGSEAFF. The CDR3 coding sequence is TGCGCCAGCAGCTTGGAGGGATCTGAAGCTTTCTTT.

The chain employs TRBV2 and TRBJ2-3, with D uncertain. CDR3 length equals 14 residues. CDR1 is SNHLY, CDR2 FYNNEI, per germline. V gave up 7 bases and J gave up 0 bases, with 11 bases separating them. CDR3 sequence reads: CASKVNPSTDTQYF. The CDR3 DNA reads as TGTGCCAGCAAGGTTAACCCTAGCACAGATACGCAGTATTTT.

The chain joins TRBV13 to TRBJ1-2; D gene uncertain. V was pared by 1 base and J by 3 bases, with 12 bases between. CDR3 length: 15 residues. Germline V gene data show CDR1 as PRHDT and CDR2 as FYEKMQ (reference sequence). CDR3 region: CASSLEGMMHYGYTF. The CDR3 DNA reads as TGTGCCAGCAGCTTAGAAGGTATGATGCACTATGGCTACACCTTC.

Here the CDR3 DNA reads TGTGCCAGCAGGGTTAGACAGGGGGCGAGGGAGACCCAGTACTTC. Translating it yields CASRVRQGARETQYF. The chain recombines TRBV2 with TRBJ2-5; the match to TRBD1 covers 10 bases. This CDR3 has 15 residues. With 6 bases clipped from V and 5 bases from J, the junction kept 9 bases outside the gene matches. The germline gives CDR1 SNHLY, CDR2 FYNNEI.